This T cell receptor (beta chain) was documented in a study of shared clonotypes between healthy human individuals. Looking at the study overall: For every donor, three CD4 naive, three CD4 memory, two CD8 naive and one CD8 memory plates were used.

CDR3 size: 17 residues. J lost 0 bases, V lost 4 bases, and 8 bases had no gene match. Looked up from germline, CDR1 is SGHRS and CDR2 is YFSETQ. Turning to this clone: Its antigen remains unknown.

The naive CD8 population came from CD45RO-negative cells selected for CCR7, without terminally differentiated effector memory CD45RA+ cells. Broader study findings: Measured sharing among donors was expected to vary with sequencing depth. Naive subsets tended to show greater estimated richness than memory subsets. Naive CD4 clonotype sharing across four donors was about 5%.

TCRdb's table, derived via immunoSEQ multiplex PCR, lists solely in-frame clones and lacks some. The sample holds millions of clones, about 94% seen once. The gene calls are TRBV5-1 and TRBJ2-1; 9 nucleotides line up with TRBD1. The source is a man in his late teens or twenties in good health. The sample consisted of naive CD8+ T cells sorted from blood. CDR3 residues: CASSLRTGASSYNEQFF. CDR3 nucleotide sequence: TGCGCCAGCAGCCTAAGGACAGGGGCGAGCTCCTACAATGAGCAGTTCTTC.